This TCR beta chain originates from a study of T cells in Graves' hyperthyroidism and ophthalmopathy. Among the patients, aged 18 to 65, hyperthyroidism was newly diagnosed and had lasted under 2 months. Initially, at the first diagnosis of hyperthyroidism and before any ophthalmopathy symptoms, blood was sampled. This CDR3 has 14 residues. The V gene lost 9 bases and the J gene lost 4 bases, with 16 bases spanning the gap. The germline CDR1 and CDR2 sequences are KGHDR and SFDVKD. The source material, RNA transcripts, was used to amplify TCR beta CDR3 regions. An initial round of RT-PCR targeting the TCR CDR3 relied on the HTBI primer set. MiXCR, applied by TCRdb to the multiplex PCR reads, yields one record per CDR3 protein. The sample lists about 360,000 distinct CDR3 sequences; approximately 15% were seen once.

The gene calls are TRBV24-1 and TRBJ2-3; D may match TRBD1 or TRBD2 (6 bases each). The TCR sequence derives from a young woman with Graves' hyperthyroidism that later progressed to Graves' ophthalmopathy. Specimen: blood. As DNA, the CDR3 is TGTGCCACCCGGGGGCAGGGTTCATCAGATACGCAGTATTTT. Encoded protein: CATRGQGSSDTQYF.